Each of the 3 T cell receptor beta chains below was sequenced from the same sample in a study of early T cells in non-severe SARS-CoV-2 infection. TCRdb itself ran the 5' RACE reads through MiXCR, one entry per CDR3 protein. The data show approximately 83,000 distinct CDR3 sequences, around an eighth seen once. The sample taken for sequencing was whole blood. The origin of the receptors is an adult who was a healthcare worker with PCR-confirmed SARS-CoV-2 infection or an uninfected control (not recorded which).

At least ten counts were recorded for this clonotype. The chain links TRBV24-1 to TRBJ2-7, with TRBD1 identical over 10 bases. The CDR3 runs to 16 residues. J gave up 3 bases and V 4 bases, and 8 bases lay outside the gene matches. Germline V gene lookup returns CDR1 KGHDR and CDR2 SFDVKD. CDR3 sequence reads: CATSELTGGAFYEQYF. CDR3 sequence (DNA): TGTGCCACCAGTGAGCTGACAGGGGGCGCCTTCTACGAGCAGTACTTC.

This clonotype was seen a few times. The V gene is TRBV12-3 or TRBV12-4, the J gene TRBJ1-2, with a possible D match to TRBD1 (6 bases). V was shortened by 6 bases and J by 4 bases, with 15 bases between the two germline ends. This CDR3 has 14 residues. In DNA, the CDR3 is TGTGCCAGCAGATCAGGGGCTGGGGGCTATGGCTACACCTTC. Protein: CASRSGAGGYGYTF.

This clonotype was recorded many times. The chain uses TRBV28 and TRBJ1-1, with TRBD1 identical over 8 bases. The V and J ends lost 4 bases and 8 bases, in that order; junction bases with no gene match: 0. In germline, CDR1 is MDHEN, CDR2 SYDVKM. This CDR3 is 11 amino acids long. The CDR3 sequence: CASSWDREAFF. The CDR3 nucleotides read TGTGCCAGCAGTTGGGACAGGGAAGCTTTCTTT.